What follows are 21 T cell receptor beta chains derived from one specimen sequenced in a study of blood T cell repertoires in COVID-19. The method was immunoSEQ multiplex PCR; TCRdb's version includes in-frame clones alone and lacks a portion of them. The table lists about 180,000 clones, 86% of them singletons, with less than 25% in the top ten. The sequencing sample was made of peripheral blood. The receptors were gathered from a man between 65 and 80 years old with active or convalescent COVID-19.

J is TRBJ1-5 and V is TRBV7-2; D not certain. CDR3 length equals 13 residues. The V and J ends lost 1 base and 9 bases respectively, with 10 bases between them. Germline V CDR1 and CDR2: SGHTA, FQGNSA. CDR3 sequence reads: CASSLDRSRPQHF. The CDR3 DNA sequence: TGTGCCAGCAGCTTAGACAGATCCAGGCCCCAGCATTTT.

J is TRBJ1-1 and V is TRBV25-1; 7 bases are a match to TRBD1. Germline values: CDR1 MGHDK, CDR2 SYGVNS. Trimming at V came to 5 bases and at J to 3 bases, leaving 9 bases not matched to a gene. The CDR3 covers 15 residues. The CDR3 region has the DNA TGTGCCAGCAGTTCACGACAGGGATCATACACTGAAGCTTTCTTT. It translates to CASSSRQGSYTEAFF.

V is TRBV5-6 and J is TRBJ1-2; 7 bases agree with TRBD1. The CDR3 totals 16 residues. The germline CDR1 and CDR2 sequences are SGHDT and YYEEEE. After removal of 2 bases from V and 2 bases from J, the junction contained 9 bases not matched to a gene. The CDR3 here is CASSFRDRRPNYGYTF. The DNA for the CDR3 is TGTGCCAGCAGCTTCCGGGACAGACGACCCAACTATGGCTACACCTTC.

This chain uses TRBV4-3 with TRBJ2-5; D call uncertain. CDR3 length: 14 residues. The V gene's germline CDR1 is LGHNA and CDR2 YSLEER. Trimming pared 3 bases from V and 4 bases from J, leaving 12 bases between. CDR3 sequence (DNA): TGCGCCAGCAGCCACTCGGCAGGTATAGAGACCCAGTACTTC. Translating it yields CASSHSAGIETQYF.

This clone was seen once. The genes are TRBV7-9 and TRBJ1-1; the D gene is possibly TRBD1 (6 bases). The CDR3 runs to 15 residues. The germline V and J ends were trimmed by 0 bases and 3 bases, with 11 bases remaining between them. Germline V gene lookup returns CDR1 SEHNR and CDR2 FQNEAQ (reference sequence). The CDR3 is CASSLARGGDTEAFF. The CDR3 bases are TGTGCCAGCAGCTTAGCAAGGGGGGGTGACACTGAAGCTTTCTTT. The variable domain in full, with the rest retrieved from reference TRBV7-9 and TRBJ1-1, is DTGVSQNPRHKITKRGQNVTFRCDPISEHNRLYWYRQTLGQGPEFLTYFQNEAQLEKSRLLSDRFSAERPKGSFSTLEIQRTEQGDSAMYLCASSLARGGDTEAFFGQGTRLTVV.

The chain combines TRBV6-5 with TRBJ2-2; 8 bases are a match to TRBD1. Per the germline V gene, CDR1 is MNHEY and CDR2 is SVGAGI. The CDR3 length is 13 residues. V trimming: 10 bases; J trimming: 4 bases; junction bases outside the gene matches: 5. CDR3: CANGQGITGELFF. The CDR3, as DNA: TGTGCCAACGGACAGGGAATCACCGGGGAGCTGTTTTTT.

The rearrangement links TRBV4-1 to TRBJ1-4; unclear D gene. There are 17 residues in the CDR3. Per the germline V gene, CDR1 is MGHRA and CDR2 is YSYEKL. Trimming removed 4 bases at V and 2 bases at J, with 17 bases between. The CDR3 coding sequence is TGCGCCAGCAGCCCACAAACTTTGAGGGCGACTAATGAAAAACTGTTTTTT. Encoded protein: CASSPQTLRATNEKLFF.

There are many counts of this clone. This chain joins TRBV10-1 and TRBJ1-5; D unclear. Trimming stripped 5 bases from V and 4 bases from J, with 9 bases between. The CDR3 runs 13 residues. Germline V gene data show CDR1 as WNHNN and CDR2 as SYGVQD (reference sequence). CDR3 DNA sequence: TGCGCCAGCAGTTTCGCGTTGAATCAGCCCCAGCATTTT. Its protein product is CASSFALNQPQHF.

The V call is TRBV5-1, the J call TRBJ1-2; 8 bases fit TRBD1. The CDR3 spans 15 residues. Germline loops: CDR1 SGHRS, CDR2 YFSETQ. The J segment lost 7 bases and the V segment lost 4 bases, leaving 12 bases of the junction unmatched. The CDR3 DNA is TGCGCCAGCAGCGCCGGACAGGGCGTTTGGGCTGGCTACACCTTC. This codes for CASSAGQGVWAGYTF. Using reference TRBV5-1 and TRBJ1-2 for the parts outside the CDR3, the full variable domain is KAGVTQTPRYLIKTRGQQVTLSCSPISGHRSVSWYQQTPGQGLQFLFEYFSETQRNKGNFPGRFSGRQFSNSRSEMNVSTLELGDSALYLCASSAGQGVWAGYTFGSGTRLTVV.

The sample holds a few counts of this clone. This rearrangement joins TRBV7-2 to TRBJ2-7, with D maybe TRBD2 (6 bases). Germline CDR1 and CDR2: SGHTA and FQGNSA. Trimming removed 1 base at V and 2 bases at J, with 12 bases between. The CDR3 is 15 amino acids. The CDR3 spells CASSLGWGVTYEQYF. The DNA for the CDR3 is TGTGCCAGCAGCTTAGGGTGGGGGGTGACCTACGAGCAGTACTTC.

This clone has just one count. V gene TRBV6-5 combines with J gene TRBJ1-2; tentative D call: TRBD1 (5 bases). Germline V lookup: CDR1 MNHEY, CDR2 SVGAGI. Trimming removed 6 bases at V and 8 bases at J, with 16 bases between. This CDR3 has 13 amino acids. The CDR3 nucleotides read TGTGCCAGCAGGGGACTAGAGAGGCGCGGCTACACCTTC. Its protein is CASRGLERRGYTF.

The chain links TRBV4-3 to TRBJ2-1; 9 positions match TRBD1. V trimming: 3 bases; J trimming: 15 bases; junction bases outside the gene matches: 6. This CDR3 contains 12 residues. Per germline, CDR1 LGHNA and CDR2 YSLEER. CDR3 sequence reads: CASSHPGTGLFF. In DNA form, the CDR3 reads TGCGCCAGCAGCCACCCCGGGACAGGGCTGTTCTTC.

V usage is TRBV2 and J usage is TRBJ2-6; 7 nucleotides line up with TRBD2. CDR1 and CDR2 (germline): SNHLY, FYNNEI. Losses at the gene ends were 3 bases for V and 2 bases for J; bases not matched to a gene: 1. The CDR3 contains 15 residues. The CDR3 spells CASSDTSAGANVLTF. The CDR3 region has the DNA TGTGCCAGCAGTGATACTAGCGCTGGGGCCAACGTCCTGACTTTC.

The chain carries TRBV7-2 and TRBJ1-5; D might be TRBD1 (5 bases). Germline-derived CDR1 and CDR2 are SGHTA and FQGNSA. The CDR3 spans 17 residues. The germline V and J ends were trimmed by 7 bases and 1 base, with 20 bases remaining between them. CDR3 in amino acids: CASIKNRGLGSNQPQHF. CDR3 sequence (DNA): TGTGCCAGCATTAAAAACCGGGGGTTAGGAAGCAATCAGCCCCAGCATTTT.

V and J are TRBV6-4 and TRBJ2-2; 10 bases fit TRBD1. Germline assignment: CDR1 MRHNA and CDR2 SNTAGT. The CDR3 loop spans 15 amino acids. V shed 11 bases, J shed 4 bases, and the junction held 10 bases outside the gene matches. The CDR3 nucleotides are TGTGCCGGACTCTTGGACAGGGGGTCCACCGGGGAGCTGTTTTTT. Encoded protein: CAGLLDRGSTGELFF.

V is TRBV12-5 and J is TRBJ1-6; maybe TRBD1 (6 bases). CDR1 is LGHNT and CDR2 is FRNRAP in the germline V gene. This CDR3 contains 14 residues. V was trimmed by 6 bases and J by 10 bases, leaving 16 bases between them. The CDR3 region has the DNA TGTGCTAGTGGCCTCGACAGGTTAAGGTCACCCCTCCACTTT. Amino acids: CASGLDRLRSPLHF.

V usage is TRBV7-9 and J usage is TRBJ2-7; 10 positions match TRBD1. Germline V gene sequence: CDR1 SEHNR, CDR2 FQNEAQ (reference sequence). V trimming: 0 bases; J trimming: 2 bases; junction bases outside the gene matches: 1. The CDR3 is made up of 15 amino acids. The CDR3 region is CASSLAGQGTYEQYF. CDR3 coding DNA: TGTGCCAGCAGCTTAGCGGGACAGGGGACCTACGAGCAGTACTTC. Full variable domain (remainder filled in from reference TRBV7-9 and TRBJ2-7): DTGVSQNPRHKITKRGQNVTFRCDPISEHNRLYWYRQTLGQGPEFLTYFQNEAQLEKSRLLSDRFSAERPKGSFSTLEIQRTEQGDSAMYLCASSLAGQGTYEQYFGPGTRLTVT.

V gene TRBV19 combines with J gene TRBJ1-1; maybe TRBD1 (5 bases). The V and J ends lost 1 base and 3 bases respectively, with 9 bases between them. In germline, CDR1 is LNHDA, CDR2 SQIVND (reference sequence). The CDR3 has 14 residues. This CDR3 reads CASSIAGGYTEAFF. Here the CDR3 DNA reads TGTGCCAGTAGTATAGCGGGGGGGTACACTGAAGCTTTCTTT.

The chain joins TRBV10-1 to TRBJ1-2, with 10 bases that match TRBD1. From germline, CDR1 is WNHNN and CDR2 SYGVQD (reference sequence). V was clipped by 8 bases and J by 8 bases; unmatched bases: 11. The CDR3 runs 14 residues. CDR3 amino acids: CASGRDRGVLGYTF. The CDR3 nucleotides read TGCGCCAGCGGCCGGGACAGGGGTGTTTTGGGCTACACCTTC.

The J gene is TRBJ2-7, the V gene TRBV9; D not resolved. The germline V gene has CDR1 SGDLS and CDR2 YYNGEE. CDR3 length equals 14 residues. V lost 4 bases, J lost 2 bases, and 13 bases lay in between. The CDR3 DNA reads TGTGCCAGCAGCCTGCGGCCCAATCCCTACGAGCAGTACTTC. Translation: CASSLRPNPYEQYF.

The CDR3 loop reads CASAPGEETQYF. The CDR3 DNA sequence: TGTGCCAGCGCCCCCGGGGAGGAGACCCAGTACTTC. The chain couples TRBV2 to TRBJ2-5, with a tentative D call TRBD2 (5 bases). Per germline, CDR1 SNHLY and CDR2 FYNNEI. The CDR3 is 12 residues long. Trimming shortened V by 8 bases and J by 5 bases, and 12 bases separated the two germline ends.